The 3 T cell receptor beta chains below come from one sample, sequenced in a study of post-analysis software for immune sequencing data. These TCRs are of unknown antigen specificity. Incorporated into the TCR beta cDNA libraries were unique molecular identifiers, which served to reduce PCR and sequencing biases. TCRdb analysed the PCR reads with MiXCR anew, one entry per CDR3 protein. The table shows roughly 540,000 distinct CDR3 sequences, with 30% to 40% occurring only once. Broader study findings: Compared with controls, patients had more of roughly 5 TRBV segments, including TRBV5-6, TRBV5-1 and TRBV20-1.

The material sequenced was blood. Receptors originate from a girl between 2 and 17 years old with multiple sclerosis.

The chain uses TRBV7-9 and TRBJ2-3, with TRBD2 matching over 9 bases. Germline-derived CDR1 and CDR2 are SEHNR and FQNEAQ (reference sequence). The V segment lost 2 bases and the J segment 2 bases; nucleotides outside the gene matches: 5. The CDR3 contains 16 residues. CDR3: CASSLITSGSTDTQYF. CDR3 nucleotide sequence: TGTGCCAGCAGCTTAATTACTAGCGGGTCCACAGATACGCAGTATTTT. The entire variable domain, with the rest obtained from reference TRBV7-9 and TRBJ2-3, is as follows: DTGVSQNPRHKITKRGQNVTFRCDPISEHNRLYWYRQTLGQGPEFLTYFQNEAQLEKSRLLSDRFSAERPKGSFSTLEIQRTEQGDSAMYLCASSLITSGSTDTQYFGPGTRLTVL.

The genes are TRBV7-8 and TRBJ2-5, with D hard to call. Germline V lookup: CDR1 SGHVS, CDR2 FQNEAQ. Trimming removed 1 base at V and 2 bases at J, with 8 bases between. This CDR3 has 14 amino acids. CDR3 region: CASSLGPQQETQYF. The CDR3, as DNA: TGTGCCAGCAGCTTAGGGCCCCAGCAAGAGACCCAGTACTTC.

This sequence joins TRBV2 and TRBJ2-3; D not resolved. This CDR3 has 15 amino acids. The germline V gene has CDR1 SNHLY and CDR2 FYNNEI. V lost 2 bases and J lost 1, with 10 bases in between. In nucleotides, the CDR3 is TGTGCCAGCAGTGAAAGTAGACAAGGCACAGATACGCAGTATTTT. Protein sequence: CASSESRQGTDTQYF. The full variable domain, completed using reference TRBV2 and TRBJ2-3, is EPEVTQTPSHQVTQMGQEVILRCVPISNHLYFYWYRQILGQKVEFLVSFYNNEISEKSEIFDDQFSVERPDGSNFTLKIRSTKLEDSAMYFCASSESRQGTDTQYFGPGTRLTVL.